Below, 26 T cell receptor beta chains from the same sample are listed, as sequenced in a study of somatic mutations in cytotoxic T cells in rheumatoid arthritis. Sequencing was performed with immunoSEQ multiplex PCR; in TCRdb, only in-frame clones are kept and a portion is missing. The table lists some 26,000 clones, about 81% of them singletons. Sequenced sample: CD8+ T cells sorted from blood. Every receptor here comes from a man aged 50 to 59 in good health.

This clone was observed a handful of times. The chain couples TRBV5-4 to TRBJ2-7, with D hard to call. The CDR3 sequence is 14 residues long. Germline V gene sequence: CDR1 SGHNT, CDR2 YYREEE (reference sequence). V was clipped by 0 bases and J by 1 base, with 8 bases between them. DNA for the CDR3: TGTGCCAGCAGCTTGGTCCCTGAATCCTACGAGCAGTACTTC. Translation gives CASSLVPESYEQYF.

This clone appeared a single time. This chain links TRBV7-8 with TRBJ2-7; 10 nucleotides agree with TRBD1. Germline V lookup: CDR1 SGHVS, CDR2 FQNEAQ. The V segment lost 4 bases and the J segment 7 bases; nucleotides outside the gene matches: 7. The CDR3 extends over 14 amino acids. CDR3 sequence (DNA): TGTGCCAGCAGCTGGGACAGGGGTTCGGGGGAGCAGTACTTC. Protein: CASSWDRGSGEQYF.

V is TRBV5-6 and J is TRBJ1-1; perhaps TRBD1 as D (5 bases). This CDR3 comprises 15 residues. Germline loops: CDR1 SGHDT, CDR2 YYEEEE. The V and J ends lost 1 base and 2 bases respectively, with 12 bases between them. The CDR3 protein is CASSLLTAKNTEAFF. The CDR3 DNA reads TGTGCCAGCAGCTTGCTGACAGCAAAAAACACTGAAGCTTTCTTT.

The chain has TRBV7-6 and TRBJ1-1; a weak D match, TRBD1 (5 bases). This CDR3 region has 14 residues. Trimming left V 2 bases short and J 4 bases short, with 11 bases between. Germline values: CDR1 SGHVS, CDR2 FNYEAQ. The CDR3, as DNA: TGTGCCAGCAGCTTACCCGCCGGGGGCACTGAAGCTTTCTTT. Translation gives CASSLPAGGTEAFF.

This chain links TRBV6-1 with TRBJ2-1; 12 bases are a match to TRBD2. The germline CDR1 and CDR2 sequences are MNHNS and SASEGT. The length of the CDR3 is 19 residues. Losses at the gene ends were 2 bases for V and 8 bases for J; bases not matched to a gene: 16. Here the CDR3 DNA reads TGTGCCAGCAGTGAATTTTTCACGGTGGCTAGCGGGAGGGAGCATGAGCAGTTCTTC. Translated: CASSEFFTVASGREHEQFF.

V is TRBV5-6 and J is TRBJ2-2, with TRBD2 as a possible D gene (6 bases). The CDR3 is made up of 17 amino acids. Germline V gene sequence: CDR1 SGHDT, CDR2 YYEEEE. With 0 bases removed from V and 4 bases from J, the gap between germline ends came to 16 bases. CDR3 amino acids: CASSLGTWWGVTGELFF. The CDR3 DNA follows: TGTGCCAGCAGCTTGGGGACCTGGTGGGGGGTCACCGGGGAGCTGTTTTTT.

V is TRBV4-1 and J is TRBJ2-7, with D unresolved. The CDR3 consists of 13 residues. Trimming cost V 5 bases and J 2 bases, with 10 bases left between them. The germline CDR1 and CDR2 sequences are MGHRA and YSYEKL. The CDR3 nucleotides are TGCGCCAGCAGCGAGGCTGCCACCTACGAGCAGTACTTC. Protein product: CASSEAATYEQYF.

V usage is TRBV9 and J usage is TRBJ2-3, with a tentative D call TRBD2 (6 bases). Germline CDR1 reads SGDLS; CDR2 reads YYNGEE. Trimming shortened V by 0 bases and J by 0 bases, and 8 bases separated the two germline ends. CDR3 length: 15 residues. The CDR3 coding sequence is TGTGCCAGCAGCGTAGGCGGGGTTAGCACAGATACGCAGTATTTT. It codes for CASSVGGVSTDTQYF.

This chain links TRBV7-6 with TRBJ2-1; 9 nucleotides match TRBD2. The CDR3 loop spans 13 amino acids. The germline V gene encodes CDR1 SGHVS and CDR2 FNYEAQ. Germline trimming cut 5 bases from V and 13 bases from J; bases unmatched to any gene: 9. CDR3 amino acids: CASSERIAGAQFF. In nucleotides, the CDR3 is TGTGCCAGCAGCGAAAGAATAGCGGGGGCACAGTTCTTC.

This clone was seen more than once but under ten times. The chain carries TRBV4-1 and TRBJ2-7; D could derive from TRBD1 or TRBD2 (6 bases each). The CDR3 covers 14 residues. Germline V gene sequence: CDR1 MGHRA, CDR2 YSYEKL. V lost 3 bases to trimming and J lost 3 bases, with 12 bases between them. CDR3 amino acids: CASSQRDTNYEQYF. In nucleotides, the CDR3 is TGCGCCAGCAGCCAGCGGGACACCAACTACGAGCAGTACTTC.

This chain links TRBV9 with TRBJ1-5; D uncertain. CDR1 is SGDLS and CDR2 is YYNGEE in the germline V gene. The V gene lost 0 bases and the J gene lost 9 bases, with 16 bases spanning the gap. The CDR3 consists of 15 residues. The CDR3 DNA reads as TGTGCCAGCAGCGTAGGTGAGAGTGGTAAGTTGCCCCAGCATTTT. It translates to CASSVGESGKLPQHF.

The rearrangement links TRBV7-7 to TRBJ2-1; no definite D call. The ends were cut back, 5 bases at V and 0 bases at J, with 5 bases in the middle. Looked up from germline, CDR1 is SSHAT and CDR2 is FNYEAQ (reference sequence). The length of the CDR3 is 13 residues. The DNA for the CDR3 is TGTGCCAGCAGCCTCAGCTCCTACAATGAGCAGTTCTTC. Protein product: CASSLSSYNEQFF.

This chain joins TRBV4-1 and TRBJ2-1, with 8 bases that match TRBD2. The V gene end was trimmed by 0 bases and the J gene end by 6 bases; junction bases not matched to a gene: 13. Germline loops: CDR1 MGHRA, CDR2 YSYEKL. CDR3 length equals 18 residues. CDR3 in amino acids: CASSQETPRGGGLNEQFF. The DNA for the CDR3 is TGCGCCAGCAGCCAAGAAACTCCCCGGGGGGGCGGGCTCAATGAGCAGTTCTTC.

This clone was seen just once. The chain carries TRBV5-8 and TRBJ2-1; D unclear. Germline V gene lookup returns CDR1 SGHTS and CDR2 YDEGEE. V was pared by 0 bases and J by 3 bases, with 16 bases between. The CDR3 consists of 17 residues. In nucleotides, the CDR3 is TGTGCCAGCAGCTTGGAGCCCTATGTGGGGTTCTACAATGAGCAGTTCTTC. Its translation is CASSLEPYVGFYNEQFF.

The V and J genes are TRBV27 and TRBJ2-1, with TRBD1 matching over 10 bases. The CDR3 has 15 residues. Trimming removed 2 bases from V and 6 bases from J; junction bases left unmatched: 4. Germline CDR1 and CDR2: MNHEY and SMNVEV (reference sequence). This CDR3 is CASSLRTGGFNEQFF. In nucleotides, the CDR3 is TGTGCCAGCAGTTTACGGACAGGGGGTTTCAATGAGCAGTTCTTC.

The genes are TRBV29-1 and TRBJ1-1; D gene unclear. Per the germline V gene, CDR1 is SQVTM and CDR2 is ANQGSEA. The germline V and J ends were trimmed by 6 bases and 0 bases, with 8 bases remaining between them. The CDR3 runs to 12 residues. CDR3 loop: CSVWGLNTEAFF. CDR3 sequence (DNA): TGCAGCGTCTGGGGATTGAACACTGAAGCTTTCTTT.

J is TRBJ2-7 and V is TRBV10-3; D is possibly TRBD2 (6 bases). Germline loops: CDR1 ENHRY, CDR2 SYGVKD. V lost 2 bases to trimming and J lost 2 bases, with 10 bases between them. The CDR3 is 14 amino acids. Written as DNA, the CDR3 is TGTGCCATCAGTGAGGGGAGGTTGACCTACGAGCAGTACTTC. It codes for CAISEGRLTYEQYF.

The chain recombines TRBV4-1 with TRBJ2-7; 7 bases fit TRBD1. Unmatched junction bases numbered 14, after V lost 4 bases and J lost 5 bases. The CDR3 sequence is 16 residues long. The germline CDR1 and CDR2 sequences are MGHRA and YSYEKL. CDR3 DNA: TGCGCCAGCAGCCGGGTCTTAGGGACAGCAGCCCACGAGCAGTACTTC. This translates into CASSRVLGTAAHEQYF.

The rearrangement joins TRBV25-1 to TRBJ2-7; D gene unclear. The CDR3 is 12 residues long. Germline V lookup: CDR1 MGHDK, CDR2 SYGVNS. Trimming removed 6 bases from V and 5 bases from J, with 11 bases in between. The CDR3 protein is CASRDRRDEQYF. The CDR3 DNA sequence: TGTGCCAGCAGAGACCGAAGAGACGAGCAGTACTTC.

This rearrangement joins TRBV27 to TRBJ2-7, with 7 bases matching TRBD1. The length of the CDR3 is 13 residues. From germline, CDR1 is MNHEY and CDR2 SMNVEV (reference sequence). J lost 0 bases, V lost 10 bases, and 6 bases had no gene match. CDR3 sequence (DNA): TGTGCCACTTCGACAGGGAGCTCCTACGAGCAGTACTTC. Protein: CATSTGSSYEQYF.

The CDR3 DNA sequence: TGTGCCAGCAGCCCCAGTGGGGGGGCTACTAATGAAAAACTGTTTTTT. Amino acids: CASSPSGGATNEKLFF. The chain combines TRBV11-3 with TRBJ1-4, with a tentative D call TRBD1 (6 bases). Trimming took 5 bases from V and 2 from J, leaving 15 bases between them. CDR1 and CDR2 from the germline V gene are SGHNT and YENEEA. CDR3 length equals 16 residues.

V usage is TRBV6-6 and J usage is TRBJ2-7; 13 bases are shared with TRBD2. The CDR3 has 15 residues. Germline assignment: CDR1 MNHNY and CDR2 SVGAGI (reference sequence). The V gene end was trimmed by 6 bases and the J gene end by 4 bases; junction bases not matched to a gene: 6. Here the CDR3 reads CASSPTSGRGYEQYF. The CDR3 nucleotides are TGTGCCAGCAGCCCAACTAGCGGGAGGGGTTACGAGCAGTACTTC.

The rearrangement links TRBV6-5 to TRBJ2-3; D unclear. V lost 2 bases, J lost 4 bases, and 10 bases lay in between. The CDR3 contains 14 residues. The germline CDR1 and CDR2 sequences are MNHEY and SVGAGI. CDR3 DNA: TGTGCCAGCAGTTACCCAACTCGTCCAGATACGCAGTATTTT. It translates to CASSYPTRPDTQYF.

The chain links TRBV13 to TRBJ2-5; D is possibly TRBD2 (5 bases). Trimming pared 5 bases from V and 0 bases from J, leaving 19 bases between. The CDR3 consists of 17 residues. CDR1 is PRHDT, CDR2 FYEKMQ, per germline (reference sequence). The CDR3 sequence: CASSLLRGMRDQETQYF. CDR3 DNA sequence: TGTGCCAGCAGCCTCTTACGGGGTATGAGGGACCAAGAGACCCAGTACTTC.

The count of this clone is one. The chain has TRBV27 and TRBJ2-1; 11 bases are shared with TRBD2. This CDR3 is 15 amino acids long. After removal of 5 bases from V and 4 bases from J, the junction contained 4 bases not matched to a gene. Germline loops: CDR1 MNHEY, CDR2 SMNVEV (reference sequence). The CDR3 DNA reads TGTGCCAGCAGTGTCGGGACTAGCGGATACAATGAGCAGTTCTTC. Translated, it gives CASSVGTSGYNEQFF.

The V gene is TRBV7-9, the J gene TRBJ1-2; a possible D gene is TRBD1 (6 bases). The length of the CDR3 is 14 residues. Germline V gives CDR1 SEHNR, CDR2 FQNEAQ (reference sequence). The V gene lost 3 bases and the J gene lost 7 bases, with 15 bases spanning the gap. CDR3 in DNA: TGTGCCAGCAGCTTTGCCTCCCAGGGGTTTGGCTACACCTTC. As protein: CASSFASQGFGYTF.